The present T cell receptor (beta chain) was sequenced within a study of Graves' ophthalmopathy and Graves' hyperthyroidism. Germline-derived CDR1 and CDR2 are GTSNPN and SVGIG (reference sequence). With 0 bases removed from V and 5 bases from J, the gap between germline ends came to 10 bases. CDR3 length: 13 amino acids. This clonotype was seen many times. Its specificity is not known. Overall study results and limits: Most expanded clonotypes from thyroid (those above 0.001 frequency) were also found in blood. Ophthalmopathy progression was predicted with 55% to 71% sensitivity and 72% to 75% specificity.

Amplifying from RNA transcripts, the study obtained TCR beta CDR3 regions. HTBI primers primed a first-round RT-PCR, and a second-round multiplex PCR followed. Using its own MiXCR run on the multiplex PCR reads, TCRdb lists one record per CDR3 protein. This table has roughly 500,000 distinct CDR3 sequences, approximately 14% appearing once. J is TRBJ2-5 and V is TRBV30; tentative D call: TRBD2 (5 bases). Input material: blood. The sequence was collected from a woman under 40 with Graves' ophthalmopathy. Here the CDR3 DNA reads TGTGCCTGGAGTGTCGGGGAGCCGGAGACCCAGTACTTC. Its protein product is CAWSVGEPETQYF.